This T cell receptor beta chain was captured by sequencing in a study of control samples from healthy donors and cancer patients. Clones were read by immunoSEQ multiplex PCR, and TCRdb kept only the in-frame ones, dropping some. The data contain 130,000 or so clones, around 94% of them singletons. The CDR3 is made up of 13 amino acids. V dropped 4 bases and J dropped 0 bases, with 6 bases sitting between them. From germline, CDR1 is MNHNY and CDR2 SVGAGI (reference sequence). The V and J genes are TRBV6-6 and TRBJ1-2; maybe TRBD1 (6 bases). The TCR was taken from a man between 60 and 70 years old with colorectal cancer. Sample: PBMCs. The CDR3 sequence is CASSWDTNYGYTF. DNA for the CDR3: TGTGCCAGCAGTTGGGACACTAACTATGGCTACACCTTC.